One sample yielded the 10 T cell receptor beta chains listed below, sequenced in a study of tissue T cells after allogeneic stem cell transplantation. Assay used: immunoSEQ multiplex PCR; TCRdb lists only in-frame clones, some missing. The data contain roughly 7,300 clones, approximately 55% of them singletons. Time point meaning: mouse harvest day 7 after allogeneic transplant. Mouse grafts combined 10^7 T-cell-depleted bone marrow cells with 10^6 splenic CD5+ T cells. The material sequenced was lymph node tissue. The receptors stem from a female BALB/c mouse given C57BL/6 T cells with graft-versus-host disease after an allogeneic hematopoietic cell transplant.

In its sample, this clone ranks as medium-sized (0.01 to 0.1%). The genes are named according to mouse. Read data end 1 residue before the CDR3 end; the end is taken from the germline J gene. V gene TRBV16 combines with J gene TRBJ2-7; 9 bases fit TRBD1. The CDR3 is made up of 14 amino acids. With 0 bases clipped from V and 7 bases from J, the junction kept 4 bases outside the gene matches. Germline loops: CDR1 SGHSA, CDR2 FRNQAP. The CDR3 region is CASSLEGDRDEQYF. The DNA read from the CDR3 is TGTGCAAGCAGCTTAGAAGGGGACAGGGACGAACAGTAC.

As to this clone: The genes are named according to mouse. The CDR3 is cut off 1 residue early in the read; its end comes from the germline J gene. The chain uses TRBV26 and TRBJ2-3; the match to TRBD1 covers 9 bases. V shed 2 bases, J shed 4 bases, and the junction held 1 base outside the gene matches. The germline V gene has CDR1 KGHPV and CDR2 FQNQEV (reference sequence). This CDR3 has 14 amino acids. The part of the CDR3 DNA that was read is TGTGCCAGCAGTCTGGGGACAGGGACAGAAACGCTGTAT. Protein: CASSLGTGTETLY. The whole CDR3 reads CASSLGTGTETLYF.

This clone was found once. Genes and germline come from the mouse. The read finishes 1 residue shy of the CDR3 end, and the germline J gene is used to complete it. This chain joins TRBV23 and TRBJ1-4. The length of the CDR3 is 11 residues. Germline V gene data show CDR1 as KGHTA and CDR2 as FQNQQP. Partial CDR3 DNA: TGCTCCAGCAGTCACAACGAAAGATTATTT. Protein sequence: CSSSHNERLF. The CDR3, in full, reads CSSSHNERLFF.

This clone came up once. All gene names here are mouse names. The CDR3 end falls 1 residue outside the read, so it is completed with the germline J gene. The chain has TRBV12-1 and TRBJ2-5, with 9 bases aligning to TRBD2. The V and J ends lost 1 base and 0 bases, in that order; junction bases with no gene match: 1. Germline CDR1 is SGHSN and CDR2 is HYEKVE. The CDR3 consists of 15 residues. CDR3 loop: CASSLDWGNQDTQYF. The part of the CDR3 DNA that was read is TGTGCCAGCTCTCTTGACTGGGGGAACCAAGACACCCAGTAC.

Concerning this clone: Gene and germline names: mouse. The CDR3 end is not reached by the read, which stops 1 residue before it; the germline J gene fills it in. This sequence joins TRBV4 and TRBJ2-1; 7 nucleotides line up with TRBD2. V gave up 4 bases and J gave up 2 bases; unmatched junction bases: 5. CDR1 and CDR2 from the germline V gene are LGHDT and YNNKQL (reference sequence). This CDR3 is 15 amino acids long. The sequenced part of the CDR3 DNA is TGTGCCAGCAGCTCTCCTCTGGGGGACTATGCTGAGCAGTTC. Its protein product is CASSSPLGDYAEQF. The whole CDR3 is CASSSPLGDYAEQFF.

This clone qualifies as medium-sized. Germline and genes: mouse. The CDR3 DNA, read in part, is TGTGCCAGCAGTTTAGAGGGGACAGGGACAAGAGAAGTCTTC. Its protein is CASSLEGTGTREVF. From start to end, the CDR3 is CASSLEGTGTREVFF. This chain joins TRBV15 and TRBJ1-1, with 9 nucleotides matching TRBD1. Read coverage stops 1 residue before the CDR3 terminus; the germline J gene supplies the remainder. Germline CDR1 SGHND, CDR2 FRSKSL. Germline trimming cut 1 base from V and 7 bases from J; bases unmatched to any gene: 7. CDR3 length: 15 amino acids.

As regards this clone: The germline and genes are mouse ones. The read stops 1 residue short of the end of the CDR3; the missing end is completed from the germline J gene. V and J are TRBV1 and TRBJ2-7; D is uncertain. V shed 1 base and J shed 4 bases, with 5 bases lying between them. The CDR3 has 12 residues. The V gene's germline CDR1 is NSQYPW and CDR2 LRSPGD (reference sequence). The CDR3 sequence: CTCSAVGYEQYF. CDR3 bases read: TGCACCTGCAGTGCAGTGGGTTATGAACAGTAC.

On this clone: Gene names are mouse gene names. The read ends 1 residue before the CDR3 terminus; that terminus is restored from the germline J gene. J is TRBJ2-7 and V is TRBV13-2; the D gene could be TRBD1 or TRBD2 (7 bases each). This CDR3 is built from 11 residues. The germline CDR1 and CDR2 sequences are NNHNN and SYGAGS (reference sequence). The V end lost 7 bases, the J end lost 5 bases, and 10 bases lay between the germline ends. CDR3: CASQGGDEQYF. CDR3 DNA, as far as it was read: TGTGCCAGCCAGGGGGGGGATGAACAGTAC.

In regard to this clone: Gene and germline names: mouse. The read is 1 residue too short to cover the CDR3 end, so that end is filled in from the germline J gene. The chain is built from TRBV19 and TRBJ1-6; D is perhaps TRBD1 (5 bases). TRBJ1-6 is an ORF; its function is uncertain. The CDR3 runs 13 residues. V shed 5 bases and J shed 2 bases, with 5 bases lying between them. Per germline, CDR1 FNHDT and CDR2 SITEND (reference sequence). This CDR3 reads CASRDTYNSPLYF. The sequenced part of the CDR3 DNA is TGTGCCAGCAGGGACACCTATAATTCGCCCCTCTAC.

For this clone: Gene names and germline match the mouse. The CDR3 end lies 1 residue beyond the end of the read and is filled in from the germline J gene. The V and J genes are TRBV19 and TRBJ2-3; TRBD2 matches 7 bases. This CDR3 has 15 residues. Germline V lookup: CDR1 FNHDT, CDR2 SITEND (reference sequence). Germline trimming cut 0 bases from V and 3 bases from J; bases unmatched to any gene: 4. The CDR3 bases that were read are TGTGCCAGCAGTATAGCCTGGGGGAAGGCAGAAACGCTGTAT. Translated, it gives CASSIAWGKAETLY. The whole CDR3 reads CASSIAWGKAETLYF.